The 8 T cell receptor beta chains below come from one sample, sequenced in a study of shared clonotypes between healthy human individuals. The method was immunoSEQ multiplex PCR; TCRdb's version includes in-frame clones alone and lacks a portion of them. This table has 2 million or so clones, about 94% appearing once. Naive CD8 cells lacked CD45RO, underwent positive selection for CCR7 and left out terminally differentiated effector memory CD45RA+ cells. The specimen sequenced was naive CD8+ T cells sorted from blood. These receptor sequences come from a man aged 18-30 years in good health.

CDR3 DNA sequence: TGTGCCAGCAGCCCACACCAATACGGACAGGGCTTCGACGAGCAGTACTTC. It encodes CASSPHQYGQGFDEQYF. The V gene is TRBV9, the J gene TRBJ2-7; the match to TRBD1 covers 8 bases. J was trimmed by 5 bases and V by 4 bases; bases with no gene match: 17. This CDR3 comprises 17 residues. The V gene's germline CDR1 is SGDLS and CDR2 YYNGEE.

The chain carries TRBV7-8 and TRBJ1-5; D may be TRBD1 (6 bases). This CDR3 spans 18 amino acids. Germline values: CDR1 SGHVS, CDR2 FQNEAQ. V lost 1 base and J lost 0, with 16 bases in between. The CDR3 spells CASSLEWGGSYSNQPQHF. The CDR3 DNA reads TGTGCCAGCAGCTTAGAGTGGGGGGGCTCGTATAGCAATCAGCCCCAGCATTTT.

The chain couples TRBV9 to TRBJ2-7; D is perhaps TRBD1 or TRBD2 (5 bases each). Trimming took off 4 bases at V and 2 bases at J, with 10 bases between the two ends. The CDR3 consists of 13 residues. CDR1 is SGDLS and CDR2 is YYNGEE in the germline V gene. CDR3 sequence reads: CASSRDGAYEQYF. DNA for the CDR3: TGTGCCAGCAGCAGGGACGGTGCCTACGAGCAGTACTTC.

V is TRBV19 and J is TRBJ2-7, with D possibly TRBD1 on 6 matching bases. Germline V CDR1 and CDR2: LNHDA, SQIVND (reference sequence). V lost 11 bases, J lost 0 bases, and 17 bases lay in between. This CDR3 has 14 amino acids. Here the CDR3 reads CAASPGHGSYEQYF. CDR3 coding DNA: TGTGCCGCGTCTCCGGGACACGGCTCCTACGAGCAGTACTTC.

Points on this clone: The junction and the germline gene differ at one end; a read error may be behind it. Other DNA sequences within the sample encode an identical CDR3. The genes are TRBV30 and TRBJ2-1, with D possibly TRBD2 on 6 matching bases. Germline CDR1 is GTSNPN and CDR2 is SVGIG (reference sequence). CDR3 length: 13 residues. The CDR3 region has the DNA TGTGCCTGGAGCCGGGACTCCTCCAATGAGCAGTTCTTC. This translates into CAWSRDSSNEQFF.

Notes on this clone: This sample also contains other DNA sequences that code for the same CDR3. The chain uses TRBV6-5 and TRBJ1-3; D gene unclear. The CDR3 is 12 residues long. Germline assignment: CDR1 MNHEY and CDR2 SVGAGI. V dropped 8 bases and J dropped 0 bases, with 5 bases sitting between them. CDR3 sequence (DNA): TGTGCCAGCCGTGACTCTGGAAACACCATATATTTT. It is translated as CASRDSGNTIYF.

This chain uses TRBV11-2 with TRBJ2-5, with 12 bases aligning to TRBD2. Germline CDR1 is SGHAT and CDR2 is FQNNGV. The junction had 6 bases not matched to a gene; V was cut back by 0 bases and J by 4 bases. CDR3 size: 17 residues. The CDR3 here is CASSLEQMGLAGETQYF. DNA for the CDR3: TGTGCCAGCAGCTTAGAACAAATGGGACTAGCGGGAGAGACCCAGTACTTC.

This chain links TRBV6-6 with TRBJ1-3; D might be TRBD1 (5 bases). Germline lookup yields CDR1 MNHNY and CDR2 SVGAGI (reference sequence). V was pared by 8 bases and J by 4 bases, with 9 bases between. This CDR3 contains 12 residues. Here the CDR3 reads CASGDGGNTIYF. The CDR3 DNA reads as TGTGCCAGCGGGGACGGGGGAAACACCATATATTTT.